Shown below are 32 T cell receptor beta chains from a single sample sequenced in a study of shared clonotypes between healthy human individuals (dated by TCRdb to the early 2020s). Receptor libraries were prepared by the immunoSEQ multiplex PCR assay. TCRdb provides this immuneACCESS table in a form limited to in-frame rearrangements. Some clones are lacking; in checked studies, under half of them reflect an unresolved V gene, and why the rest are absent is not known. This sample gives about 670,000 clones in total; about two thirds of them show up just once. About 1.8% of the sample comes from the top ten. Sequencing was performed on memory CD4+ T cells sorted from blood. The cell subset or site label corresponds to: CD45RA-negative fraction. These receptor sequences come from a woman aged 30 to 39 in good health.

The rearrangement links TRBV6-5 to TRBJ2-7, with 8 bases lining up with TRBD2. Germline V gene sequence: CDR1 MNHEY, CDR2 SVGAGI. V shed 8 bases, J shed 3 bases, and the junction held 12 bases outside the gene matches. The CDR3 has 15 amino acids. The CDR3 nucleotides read TGTGCCAGCCGAGCGGGGGTAGGGGGGCTCTACGAGCAGTACTTC. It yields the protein CASRAGVGGLYEQYF.

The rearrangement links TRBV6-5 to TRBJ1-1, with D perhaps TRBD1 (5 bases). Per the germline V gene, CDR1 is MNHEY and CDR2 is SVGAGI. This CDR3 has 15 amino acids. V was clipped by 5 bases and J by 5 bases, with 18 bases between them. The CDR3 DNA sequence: TGTGCCAGCAGTCCACCTCAGGGTAAGGGGACTGAAGCTTTCTTT. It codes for CASSPPQGKGTEAFF.

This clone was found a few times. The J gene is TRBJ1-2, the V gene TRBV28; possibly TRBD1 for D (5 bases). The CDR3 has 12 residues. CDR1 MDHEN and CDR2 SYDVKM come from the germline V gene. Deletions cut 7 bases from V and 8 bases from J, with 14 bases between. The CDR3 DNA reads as TGTGCCAGCACGAGCAGGGCTGCAGGCTACACCTTC. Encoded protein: CASTSRAAGYTF.

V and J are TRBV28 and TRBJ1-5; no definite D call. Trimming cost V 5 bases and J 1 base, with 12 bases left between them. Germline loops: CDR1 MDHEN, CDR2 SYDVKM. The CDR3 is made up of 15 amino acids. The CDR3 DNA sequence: TGTGCCAGCAGTCCCAAGTTGGGGAGCAATCAGCCCCAGCATTTT. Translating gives CASSPKLGSNQPQHF.

The CDR3: CASSGIAGQETQYF. CDR3 DNA: TGTGCCAGCAGCGGTATCGCGGGGCAAGAGACCCAGTACTTC. The V call is TRBV9, the J call TRBJ2-5; possible D gene TRBD2, 6 bases. Per the germline V gene, CDR1 is SGDLS and CDR2 is YYNGEE. The CDR3 is made up of 14 amino acids. V lost 3 bases and J lost 2, with 11 bases in between.

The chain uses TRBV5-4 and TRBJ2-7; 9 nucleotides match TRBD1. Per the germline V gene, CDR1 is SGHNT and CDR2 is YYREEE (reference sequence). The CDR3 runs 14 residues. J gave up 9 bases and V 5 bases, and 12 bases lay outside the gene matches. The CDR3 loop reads CASRQATGGGPQYF. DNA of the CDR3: TGTGCCAGCAGGCAAGCTACAGGGGGCGGGCCGCAGTACTTC.

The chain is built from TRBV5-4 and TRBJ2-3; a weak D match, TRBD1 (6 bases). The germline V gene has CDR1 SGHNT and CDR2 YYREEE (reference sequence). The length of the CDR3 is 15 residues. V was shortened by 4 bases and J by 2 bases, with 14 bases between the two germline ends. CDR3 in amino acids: CASSGGLGYTDTQYF. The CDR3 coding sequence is TGTGCCAGCAGCGGGGGCCTTGGTTACACAGATACGCAGTATTTT.

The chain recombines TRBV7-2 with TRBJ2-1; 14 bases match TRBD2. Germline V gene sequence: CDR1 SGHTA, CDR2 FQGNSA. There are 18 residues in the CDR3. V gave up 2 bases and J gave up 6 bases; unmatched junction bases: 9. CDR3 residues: CASSLLQGTSGRGNEQFF. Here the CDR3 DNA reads TGTGCCAGCAGCTTATTGCAGGGGACTAGCGGGAGAGGCAATGAGCAGTTCTTC.

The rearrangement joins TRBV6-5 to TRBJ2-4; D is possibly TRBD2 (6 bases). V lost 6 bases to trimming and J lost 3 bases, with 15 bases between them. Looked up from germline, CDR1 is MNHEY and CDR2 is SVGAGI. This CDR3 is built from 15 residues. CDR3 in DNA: TGTGCCAGCAGCCAAACTAGCAGAAGCAAAAACATTCAGTACTTC. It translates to CASSQTSRSKNIQYF.

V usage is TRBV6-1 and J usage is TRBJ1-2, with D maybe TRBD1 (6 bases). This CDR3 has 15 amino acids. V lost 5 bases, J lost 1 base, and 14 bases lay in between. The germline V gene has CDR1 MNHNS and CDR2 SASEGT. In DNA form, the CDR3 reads TGTGCCAGCAGTAAATCAGGACAGATTAACTATGGCTACACCTTC. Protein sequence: CASSKSGQINYGYTF.

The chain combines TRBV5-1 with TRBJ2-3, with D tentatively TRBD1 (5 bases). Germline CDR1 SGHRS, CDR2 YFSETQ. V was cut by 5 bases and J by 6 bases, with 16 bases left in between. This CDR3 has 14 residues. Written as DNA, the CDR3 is TGCGCCAGCAGTTCTATTGTAGGGGCGGATACGCAGTATTTT. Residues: CASSSIVGADTQYF.

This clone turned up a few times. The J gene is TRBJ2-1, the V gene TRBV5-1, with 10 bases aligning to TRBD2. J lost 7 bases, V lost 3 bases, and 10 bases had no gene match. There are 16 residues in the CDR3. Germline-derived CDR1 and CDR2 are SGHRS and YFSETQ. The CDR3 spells CASSWEAGGGRNEQFF. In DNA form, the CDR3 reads TGCGCCAGCAGCTGGGAAGCGGGAGGGGGTAGGAATGAGCAGTTCTTC.

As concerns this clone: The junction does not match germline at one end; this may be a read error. This chain's CDR3 is CASSLEDRPVF. The CDR3 region has the DNA TGCGCCAGCAGCTTGGAGGACAGGCCCGTCTTC. The chain couples TRBV5-1 to TRBJ1-2, with 7 bases fitting TRBD1. Germline values: CDR1 SGHRS, CDR2 YFSETQ. The CDR3 contains 11 residues.

Written as DNA, the CDR3 is TGTGCCAGCTCCCAACATCCCGAACTACGGAGCACTGAAGCTTTCTTT. The encoded protein is CASSQHPELRSTEAFF. The chain recombines TRBV18 with TRBJ1-1; D is ambiguous. CDR3 size: 16 residues. V lost 6 bases and J lost 4, with 21 bases in between. Germline-derived CDR1 and CDR2 are KGHSH and LQKENI. The full variable domain, completed using reference TRBV18 and TRBJ1-1, is NAGVMQNPRHLVRRRGQEARLRCSPMKGHSHVYWYRQLPEEGLKFMVYLQKENIIDESGMPKERFSAEFPKEGPSILRIQQVVRGDSAAYFCASSQHPELRSTEAFFGQGTRLTVV.

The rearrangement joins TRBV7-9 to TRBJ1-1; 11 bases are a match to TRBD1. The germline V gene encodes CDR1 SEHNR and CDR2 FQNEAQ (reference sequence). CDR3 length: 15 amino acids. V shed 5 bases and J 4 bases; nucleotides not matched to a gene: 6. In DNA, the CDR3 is TGTGCCAGCAGCCCACAAGGGACAGGGGGCACTGAAGCTTTCTTT. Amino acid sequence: CASSPQGTGGTEAFF.

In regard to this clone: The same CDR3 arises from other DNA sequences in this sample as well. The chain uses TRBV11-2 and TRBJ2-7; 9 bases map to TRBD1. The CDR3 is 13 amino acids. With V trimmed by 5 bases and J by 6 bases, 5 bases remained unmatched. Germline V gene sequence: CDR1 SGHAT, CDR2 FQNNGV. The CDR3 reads CASSTRTGAEQYF. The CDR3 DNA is TGTGCCAGCAGCACCCGGACAGGGGCCGAGCAGTACTTC. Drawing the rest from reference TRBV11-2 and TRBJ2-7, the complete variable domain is EAGVAQSPRYKIIEKRQSVAFWCNPISGHATLYWYQQILGQGPKLLIQFQNNGVVDDSQLPKDRFSAERLKGVDSTLKIQPAKLEDSAVYLCASSTRTGAEQYFGPGTRLTVT.

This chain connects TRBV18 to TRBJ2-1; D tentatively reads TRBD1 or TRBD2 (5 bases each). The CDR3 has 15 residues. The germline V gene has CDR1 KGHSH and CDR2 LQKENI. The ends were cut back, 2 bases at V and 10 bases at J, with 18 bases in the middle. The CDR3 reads CASSPIIVEGMEQFF. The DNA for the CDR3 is TGTGCCAGCTCACCAATTATTGTTGAGGGGATGGAGCAGTTCTTC.

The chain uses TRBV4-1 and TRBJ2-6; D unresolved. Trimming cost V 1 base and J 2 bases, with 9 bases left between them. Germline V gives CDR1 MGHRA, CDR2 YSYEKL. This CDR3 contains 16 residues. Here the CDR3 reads CASSQGVGAGANVLTF. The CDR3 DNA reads TGCGCCAGCAGCCAAGGGGTGGGCGCTGGGGCCAACGTCCTGACTTTC.

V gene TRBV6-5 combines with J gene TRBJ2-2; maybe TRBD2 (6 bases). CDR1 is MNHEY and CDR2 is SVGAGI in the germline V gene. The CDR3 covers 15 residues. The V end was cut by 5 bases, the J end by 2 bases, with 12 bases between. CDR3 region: CASSKDYPNTGELFF. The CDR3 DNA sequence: TGTGCCAGCAGTAAGGACTACCCTAACACCGGGGAGCTGTTTTTT.

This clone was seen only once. The CDR3 loop reads CASRPRTGLGRELFF. CDR3 in DNA: TGTGCCAGCAGGCCGAGGACGGGATTGGGCCGGGAGCTGTTTTTT. The chain couples TRBV28 to TRBJ2-2; a weak D match, TRBD2 (5 bases). The germline gives CDR1 MDHEN, CDR2 SYDVKM. Trimming left V 6 bases short and J 9 bases short, with 20 bases between. CDR3 length equals 15 residues.

The chain's CDR3 is CASSQERNTEAFF. DNA for the CDR3: TGTGCCAGCAGCCAAGAAAGGAACACTGAAGCTTTCTTT. The chain couples TRBV4-2 to TRBJ1-1; D call uncertain. Trimming shortened V by 0 bases and J by 1 base, and 3 bases separated the two germline ends. The CDR3 spans 13 residues. Germline CDR1 and CDR2: LGHNA and YNFKEQ.

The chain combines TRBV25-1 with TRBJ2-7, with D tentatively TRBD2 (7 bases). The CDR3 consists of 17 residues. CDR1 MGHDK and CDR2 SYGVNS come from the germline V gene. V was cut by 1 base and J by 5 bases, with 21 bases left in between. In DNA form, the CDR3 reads TGTGCCAGCAGTGAATTAGGGGGTCGCGGGAGCTGGAACGAGCAGTACTTC. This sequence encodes CASSELGGRGSWNEQYF.

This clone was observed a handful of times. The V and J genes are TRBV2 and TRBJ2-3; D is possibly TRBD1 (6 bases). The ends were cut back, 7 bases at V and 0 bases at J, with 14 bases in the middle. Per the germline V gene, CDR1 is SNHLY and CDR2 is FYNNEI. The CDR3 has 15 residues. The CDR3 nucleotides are TGTGCCAGCAAGGGGACATCCCCTAGCACAGATACGCAGTATTTT. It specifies CASKGTSPSTDTQYF.

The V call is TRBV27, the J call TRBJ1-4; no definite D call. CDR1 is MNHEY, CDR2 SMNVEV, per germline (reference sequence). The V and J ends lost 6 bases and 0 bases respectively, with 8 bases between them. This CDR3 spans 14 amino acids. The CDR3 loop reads CASRPLATNEKLFF. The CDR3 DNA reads TGTGCCAGCAGACCACTCGCAACTAATGAAAAACTGTTTTTT.

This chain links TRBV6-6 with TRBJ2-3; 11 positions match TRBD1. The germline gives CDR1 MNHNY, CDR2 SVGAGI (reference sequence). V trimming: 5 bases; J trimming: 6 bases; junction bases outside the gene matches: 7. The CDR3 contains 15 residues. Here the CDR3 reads CASSRPGQGVDTQYF. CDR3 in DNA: TGTGCCAGCAGTCGACCGGGACAGGGGGTTGATACGCAGTATTTT.

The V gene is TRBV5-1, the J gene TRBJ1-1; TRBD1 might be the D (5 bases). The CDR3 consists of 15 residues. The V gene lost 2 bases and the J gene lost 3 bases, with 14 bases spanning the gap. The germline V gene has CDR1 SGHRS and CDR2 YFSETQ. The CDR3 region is CASSFGQGRDTEAFF. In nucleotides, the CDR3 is TGCGCCAGCAGCTTTGGGCAGGGTAGGGACACTGAAGCTTTCTTT.

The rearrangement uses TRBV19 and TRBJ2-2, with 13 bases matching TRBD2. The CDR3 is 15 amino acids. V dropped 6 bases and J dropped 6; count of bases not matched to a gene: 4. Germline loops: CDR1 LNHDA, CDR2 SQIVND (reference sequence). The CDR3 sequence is CASSPTSGRAGELFF. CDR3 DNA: TGTGCCAGTAGCCCAACTAGCGGGAGGGCCGGGGAGCTGTTTTTT.

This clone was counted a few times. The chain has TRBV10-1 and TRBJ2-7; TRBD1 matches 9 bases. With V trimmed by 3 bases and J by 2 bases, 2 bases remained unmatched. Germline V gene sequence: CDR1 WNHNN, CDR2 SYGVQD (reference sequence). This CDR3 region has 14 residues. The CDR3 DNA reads TGCGCCAGCAGTGAAGGGACAGGGCCCTACGAGCAGTACTTC. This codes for CASSEGTGPYEQYF.

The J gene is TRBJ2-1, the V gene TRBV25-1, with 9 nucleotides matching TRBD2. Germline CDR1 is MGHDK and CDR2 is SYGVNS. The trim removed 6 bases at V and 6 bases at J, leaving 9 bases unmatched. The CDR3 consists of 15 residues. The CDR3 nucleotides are TGTGCCAGCAGCTGGGGGCTAGCGGGGCTCAATGAGCAGTTCTTC. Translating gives CASSWGLAGLNEQFF. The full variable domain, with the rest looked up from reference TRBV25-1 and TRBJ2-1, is EADIYQTPRYLVIGTGKKITLECSQTMGHDKMYWYQQDPGMELHLIHYSYGVNSTEKGDLSSESTVSRIRTEHFPLTLESARPSHTSQYLCASSWGLAGLNEQFFGPGTRLTVL.

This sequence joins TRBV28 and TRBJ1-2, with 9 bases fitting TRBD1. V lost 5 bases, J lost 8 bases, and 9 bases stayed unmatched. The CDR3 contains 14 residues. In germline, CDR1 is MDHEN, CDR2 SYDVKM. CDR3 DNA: TGTGCCAGCAGTGTCCCGGGACAGGGTTTCGGCTACACCTTC. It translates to CASSVPGQGFGYTF.

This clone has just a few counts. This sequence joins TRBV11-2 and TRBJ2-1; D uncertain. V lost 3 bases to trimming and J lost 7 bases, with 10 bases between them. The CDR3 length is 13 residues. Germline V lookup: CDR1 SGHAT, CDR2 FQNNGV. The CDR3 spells CASSLAPPNEQFF. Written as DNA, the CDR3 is TGTGCCAGCAGCTTGGCCCCTCCTAATGAGCAGTTCTTC.

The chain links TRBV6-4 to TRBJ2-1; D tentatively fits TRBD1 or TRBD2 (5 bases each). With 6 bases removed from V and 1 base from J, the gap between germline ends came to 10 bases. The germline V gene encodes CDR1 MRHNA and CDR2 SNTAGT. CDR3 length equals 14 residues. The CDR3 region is CASSGTTSYNEQFF. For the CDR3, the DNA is TGTGCCAGCAGCGGGACCACTTCCTACAATGAGCAGTTCTTC.